The rows below give T cell receptor beta chains drawn from one sample of a study of T-cell reconstitution after alpha-beta-depleted transplantation in children. Each CDR3 protein is one row after TCRdb ran MiXCR on the PCR reads. The profile shows fewer than 250,000 distinct CDR3 sequences, less than 9% of them singletons. The sample consisted of PBMCs, mostly from graft donor cells, taken 180 days after TCRalphabeta/CD19-depleted stem cell transplant. Receptors originate from a male patient younger than 18 who had a stem cell transplant for acute lymphoblastic leukemia, so the T cells may come from the graft donor. CDR3s include the opening cysteine and the closing phenylalanine or tryptophan. The D gene is left open where the match is weak. The size field is filled for only some rows; it gives once, few, many or a size class.

j_call v_call d_call clone_size cdr3_aa cdr3_nt
TRBJ2-5 TRBV2 . many CASREDSQETQYF TGTGCCAGCAGAGAGGACAGTCAAGAGACCCAGTACTTC
TRBJ1-5 TRBV12-3/TRBV12-4 . many CASSFGGQPQHF TGTGCCAGCAGTTTCGGGGGCCAGCCCCAGCATTTT
TRBJ2-1 TRBV7-8 TRBD2 many CASSILAGGSYNEQFF TGTGCCAGCAGCATACTAGCGGGGGGCTCCTACAATGAGCAGTTCTTC
TRBJ1-6 TRBV28 TRBD1 many CASSFPTGTVNSPLHF TGTGCCAGCAGTTTCCCGACCGGGACAGTCAATTCACCCCTCCACTTT
TRBJ1-3 TRBV5-6 . many CASSLGQLLSGNTIYF TGTGCCAGCAGCTTAGGGCAGCTCCTCTCTGGAAACACCATATATTTT
TRBJ2-6 TRBV20-1 . many CSARDSGSVNVLTF TGCAGTGCTAGAGATAGCGGCTCCGTGAATGTCCTGACTTTC
TRBJ2-2 TRBV4-1 . few CASSQLQGRGPWTGELFF TGCGCCAGCAGCCAGCTACAGGGTAGGGGTCCATGGACCGGGGAGCTGTTTTTT
TRBJ2-7 TRBV7-3 . many CASSLRSEQYF TGTGCCAGCAGCTTACGTAGCGAGCAGTACTTC
TRBJ2-3 TRBV27 . few CASSRGPESTDTQYF TGTGCCAGCAGTCGAGGACCGGAAAGCACAGATACGCAGTATTTT
TRBJ2-1 TRBV12-3/TRBV12-4 TRBD2 many CASSYVTSGRATYNEQFF TGTGCCAGCAGTTACGTGACTAGCGGGAGGGCGACCTACAATGAGCAGTTCTTC
TRBJ1-5 TRBV5-6 . . CASRLGGGNQPQHF TGTGCCAGCAGATTGGGGGGGGGGAATCAGCCCCAGCATTTT
TRBJ1-6 TRBV5-6 TRBD1 many CASSFRGQAYNSPLHF TGTGCCAGCAGCTTCCGTGGACAGGCCTATAATTCACCCCTCCACTTT
TRBJ1-1 TRBV29-1 . many CSVDVQSDTEAFF TGCAGCGTTGATGTACAGTCCGACACTGAAGCTTTCTTT
TRBJ1-6 TRBV3-1 TRBD1 many CASSQWTGIHYNSPLHF TGTGCCAGCAGCCAATGGACAGGCATACACTATAATTCACCCCTCCACTTT
TRBJ2-3 TRBV20-1 TRBD1 many CSARGQGADTQYF TGCAGTGCTAGGGGACAGGGAGCAGATACGCAGTATTTT
TRBJ2-3 TRBV6-2/TRBV6-3 . many CASREGGRGTQYF TGTGCCAGCAGAGAAGGGGGTAGAGGCACGCAGTATTTT
TRBJ1-5 TRBV20-1 . many CSARVSGARNQPQHF TGCAGTGCTAGAGTCTCGGGGGCGAGAAATCAGCCCCAGCATTTT
TRBJ2-3 TRBV18 . many CASSTGVTDTQYF TGTGCCAGCTCCACGGGGGTGACAGATACGCAGTATTTT
TRBJ2-7 TRBV25-1 . many CASSGVGLYDWSYEQYF TGTGCCAGCAGTGGGGTAGGACTCTATGACTGGTCCTACGAGCAGTACTTC
TRBJ1-2 TRBV5-6 . many CASSMDGYYGYTF TGTGCCAGCAGCATGGACGGCTACTATGGCTACACCTTC
TRBJ2-5 TRBV5-1 TRBD2 many CASSLDRGGAQETQYF TGCGCCAGCAGCTTGGACCGCGGGGGTGCCCAAGAGACCCAGTACTTC
TRBJ2-5 TRBV6-2/TRBV6-3 . many CASSYIRQRETQYF TGTGCCAGCAGTTACATCAGACAGAGAGAGACCCAGTACTTC